The 20 T cell receptor beta chains in this list originate from one sample, sequenced in a study of response to subunit inactivated influenza vaccine. From the RT-PCR reads, TCRdb called clonotypes with MiXCR, one entry per CDR3 protein. The sample shows about 650,000 distinct CDR3 sequences, 15% to 17% of them seen only once. The sample was PBMCs from blood, taken 11 to 12 days after vaccination. The receptors originated from a man in his fifties or sixties who received an inactivated influenza vaccine.

This clonotype was counted between two and nine times. The genes are TRBV28 and TRBJ2-7, with 7 bases that match TRBD1. Trimming took 7 bases from V and 1 from J; bases not matched to a gene: 4. The CDR3 sequence is 13 residues long. The V gene's germline CDR1 is MDHEN and CDR2 SYDVKM. The CDR3 spells CASTLTGSYEQYF. The CDR3 DNA reads as TGTGCCAGCACCTTGACAGGGTCCTACGAGCAGTACTTC.

The chain joins TRBV20-1 to TRBJ2-2; D call uncertain. CDR1 is DFQATT, CDR2 SNEGSKA, per germline (reference sequence). CDR3 length: 15 residues. V shed 6 bases and J shed 0 bases, with 14 bases lying between them. Here the CDR3 reads CSAKGRSTNTGELFF. CDR3 nucleotide sequence: TGCAGTGCCAAAGGACGGAGCACGAACACCGGGGAGCTGTTTTTT.

This sequence joins TRBV11-2 and TRBJ2-3; D unclear. The CDR3 is 12 residues long. Per germline, CDR1 SGHAT and CDR2 FQNNGV. The V end lost 2 bases, the J end lost 5 bases, and 5 bases lay between the germline ends. DNA of the CDR3: TGTGCCAGCAGCTTAATGGGAGATACGCAGTATTTT. Its protein is CASSLMGDTQYF.

V is TRBV12-3 or TRBV12-4 and J is TRBJ1-1; D might be TRBD1 (6 bases). The CDR3 length is 15 residues. Between the trimmed V and J ends, which lost 0 bases and 1 base, there was a span of 9 bases. CDR3 amino acids: CASSLARGPNTEAFF. DNA for the CDR3: TGTGCCAGCAGTTTAGCGCGGGGGCCGAACACTGAAGCTTTCTTT.

The chain joins TRBV19 to TRBJ2-2; 7 nucleotides line up with TRBD2. J lost 0 bases, V lost 5 bases, and 15 bases had no gene match. The CDR3 contains 19 residues. Germline-derived CDR1 and CDR2 are LNHDA and SQIVND (reference sequence). This CDR3 is CASSPRASGLFANTGELFF. CDR3 DNA: TGTGCCAGTAGTCCCCGGGCTAGCGGCCTGTTCGCGAACACCGGGGAGCTGTTTTTT.

This clonotype occurred a few times. The chain combines TRBV12-3 or TRBV12-4 with TRBJ1-5; D gene uncertain. The CDR3 is 15 residues long. V was shortened by 5 bases and J by 7 bases, with 18 bases between the two germline ends. The CDR3 DNA sequence: TGTGCCAGCAGTCAGTCGGAACCTGGGAACCAGCCCCAGCATTTT. The encoded protein is CASSQSEPGNQPQHF.

V is TRBV18 and J is TRBJ2-7; D is possibly TRBD1 or TRBD2 (5 bases each). The V end lost 0 bases, the J end lost 6 bases, and 9 bases lay between the germline ends. The CDR3 has 13 amino acids. Germline-derived CDR1 and CDR2 are KGHSH and LQKENI. DNA of the CDR3: TGTGCCAGCTCACCACCTGCTGGGGGCGAGCAGTACTTC. Protein: CASSPPAGGEQYF.

In this sample, this clonotype turned up many times. V usage is TRBV20-1 and J usage is TRBJ1-5, with no clear D. Germline V gene sequence: CDR1 DFQATT, CDR2 SNEGSKA (reference sequence). Trimming cost V 6 bases and J 2 bases, with 11 bases left between them. The CDR3 totals 13 residues. The CDR3: CSAPSWGNQPQHF. The DNA for the CDR3 is TGCAGTGCCCCTTCGTGGGGCAATCAGCCCCAGCATTTT.

The CDR3 DNA reads as TGCAGTGCTACGATAGTTAGCGGCCCCAGAAGAGAGACCCAGTACTTC. Protein product: CSATIVSGPRRETQYF. This sequence joins TRBV20-1 and TRBJ2-5; TRBD2 is a possible D gene (6 bases). CDR1 is DFQATT and CDR2 is SNEGSKA in the germline V gene (reference sequence). The CDR3 runs 16 residues. Trimming removed 4 bases from V and 4 bases from J, with 22 bases in between.

This clonotype was picked up a small number of times. This chain uses TRBV9 with TRBJ2-7; TRBD1 matches 7 bases. CDR3 length: 14 amino acids. Germline V gives CDR1 SGDLS, CDR2 YYNGEE. V trimming: 4 bases; J trimming: 2 bases; junction bases outside the gene matches: 6. CDR3: CASSTEGTAYEQYF. The CDR3, as DNA: TGTGCCAGCAGCACAGAAGGGACAGCCTACGAGCAGTACTTC.

A few counts support this clonotype. This chain uses TRBV10-3 with TRBJ2-5; D may be TRBD2 (6 bases). CDR3 length equals 14 residues. V gave up 4 bases and J gave up 3 bases, with 12 bases separating them. In germline, CDR1 is ENHRY, CDR2 SYGVKD. The CDR3 region is CAISAGGGEETQYF. In DNA form, the CDR3 reads TGTGCCATCAGTGCCGGGGGTGGGGAAGAGACCCAGTACTTC.

The table lists this clonotype with a few counts. The chain combines TRBV20-1 with TRBJ2-7; D might be TRBD2 (5 bases). Trimming stripped 0 bases from V and 6 bases from J, with 24 bases between. This CDR3 has 17 amino acids. Germline-derived CDR1 and CDR2 are DFQATT and SNEGSKA (reference sequence). CDR3 residues: CSARDSRTHGDGGEQYF. The CDR3 DNA follows: TGCAGTGCTAGAGATTCTCGCACCCACGGGGATGGAGGCGAGCAGTACTTC.

A word on this clonotype: This sequence may be a read error, since a much larger clone differs from it by one base. The gene calls are TRBV5-1 and TRBJ2-2; the D gene is possibly TRBD1 (6 bases). The CDR3 extends over 15 amino acids. Germline CDR1 is SGHRS and CDR2 is YFSETQ. Trimming removed 3 bases from V and 4 bases from J, with 13 bases in between. CDR3 sequence reads: CASSSDSAATGELFF. The CDR3, as DNA: TGCGCCAGCAGCTCGGACAGCGCGGCCACCGGGGAGCTGTTTTTT.

The gene calls are TRBV6-2 or TRBV6-3 and TRBJ2-7, with D perhaps being TRBD1 or TRBD2 (5 bases each). Germline V gene lookup returns CDR1 MNHEY and CDR2 SVGEGT. The CDR3 sequence is 15 residues long. The V end lost 5 bases, the J end lost 4 bases, and 18 bases lay between the germline ends. This CDR3 reads CASSPGTVTTYEQYF. Written as DNA, the CDR3 is TGTGCCAGCAGTCCCGGGACGGTGACAACATACGAGCAGTACTTC.

In its sample, this clonotype was seen many times. The rearrangement links TRBV9 to TRBJ2-1, with D maybe TRBD2 (6 bases). The CDR3 is made up of 14 amino acids. V was clipped by 1 base and J by 7 bases, with 12 bases between them. Germline assignment: CDR1 SGDLS and CDR2 YYNGEE. The CDR3 region has the DNA TGTGCCAGCAGCGTATCGGATGGGGGGAATGAGCAGTTCTTC. It encodes CASSVSDGGNEQFF.

The gene calls are TRBV5-1 and TRBJ2-1; TRBD2 aligns across 12 bases. CDR1 and CDR2 (germline): SGHRS, YFSETQ. The J segment lost 9 bases and the V segment lost 0 bases, leaving 4 bases of the junction unmatched. This CDR3 has 15 residues. The DNA for the CDR3 is TGCGCCAGCAGCTTGGAGGCTAGCGGGAGGGGTGAGCAGTTCTTC. Translation gives CASSLEASGRGEQFF.

This clonotype was seen only a few times. V usage is TRBV6-5 and J usage is TRBJ1-5, with TRBD1 identical over 7 bases. This CDR3 spans 14 amino acids. The V gene's germline CDR1 is MNHEY and CDR2 SVGAGI. Trimming cost V 2 bases and J 6 bases; bases outside gene matches: 4. The CDR3 region has the DNA TGTGCCAGCAGTTACGGGGACAGTAGTCAGCCCCAGCATTTT. It is translated as CASSYGDSSQPQHF.

The rearrangement uses TRBV15 and TRBJ2-2; D is ambiguous. Germline CDR1 and CDR2: LNHNV and YYDKDF (reference sequence). There are 14 residues in the CDR3. The germline V and J ends were trimmed by 0 bases and 6 bases, with 8 bases remaining between them. This CDR3 reads CATSRDVEAGELFF. CDR3 sequence (DNA): TGTGCCACCAGCAGAGATGTAGAGGCCGGGGAGCTGTTTTTT. Full variable domain (outside the CDR3, taken from reference TRBV15 and TRBJ2-2): DAMVIQNPRYQVTQFGKPVTLSCSQTLNHNVMYWYQQKSSQAPKLLFHYYDKDFNNEADTPDNFQSRRPNTSFCFLDIRSPGLGDTAMYLCATSRDVEAGELFFGEGSRLTVL.

This clonotype was seen ten or more times. J is TRBJ2-5 and V is TRBV7-2; D gene uncertain. CDR1 and CDR2 (germline): SGHTA, FQGNSA. Trimming took off 1 base at V and 5 bases at J, with 8 bases between the two ends. CDR3 size: 13 residues. CDR3 residues: CASSLGGVETQYF. Here the CDR3 DNA reads TGTGCCAGCAGCTTAGGCGGAGTGGAGACCCAGTACTTC.

Comment on this clonotype: Since a much larger clone is just one base distant, this may be a read error. J is TRBJ2-2 and V is TRBV7-2; D gene ambiguous. The CDR3 is 14 residues long. The germline V gene encodes CDR1 SGHTA and CDR2 FQGNSA. The ends were cut back, 4 bases at V and 0 bases at J, with 6 bases in the middle. This chain's CDR3 is CASSYGPNTGELFF. The DNA for the CDR3 is TGTGCCAGCAGCTACGGACCGAACACCGGGGAGCTGTTTTTT.